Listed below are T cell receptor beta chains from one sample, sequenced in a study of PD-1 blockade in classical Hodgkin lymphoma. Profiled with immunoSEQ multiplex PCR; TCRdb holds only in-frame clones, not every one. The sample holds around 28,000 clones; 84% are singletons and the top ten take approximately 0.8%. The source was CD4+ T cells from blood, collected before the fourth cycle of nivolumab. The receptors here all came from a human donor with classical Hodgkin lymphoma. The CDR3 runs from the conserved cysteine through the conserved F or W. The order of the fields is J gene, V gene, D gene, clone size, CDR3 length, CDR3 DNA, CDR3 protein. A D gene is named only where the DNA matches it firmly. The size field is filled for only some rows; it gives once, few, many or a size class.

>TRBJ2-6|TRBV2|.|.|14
TGTGCCAGCAAAGAACAGCCAGGGGCCAACGTCCTGACTTTC
CASKEQPGANVLTF
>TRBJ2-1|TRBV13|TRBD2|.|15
TGTGCCAGCAGCCGCTATGGACTAGATCAGAGTGAGCAGTTCTTC
CASSRYGLDQSEQFF
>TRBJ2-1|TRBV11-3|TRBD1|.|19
TGTGCCAGCAGCTTAGATGCCCAAATGACAGGGGTCTCCTACAATGAGCAGTTCTTC
CASSLDAQMTGVSYNEQFF
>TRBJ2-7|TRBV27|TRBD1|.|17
TGTGCCAGCAGTTTCCGAAAAACGACAGGGTATACCTACGAGCAGTACTTC
CASSFRKTTGYTYEQYF
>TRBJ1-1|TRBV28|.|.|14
TGTGCCAGCAGTCCTCCCCTGAAGTTGGTGGAAGCTTTCTTT
CASSPPLKLVEAFF
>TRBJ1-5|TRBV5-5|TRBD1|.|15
TGTGCCAGCAGCGTCGGGACAGGGGGTGAACAGCCCCAGCATTTT
CASSVGTGGEQPQHF
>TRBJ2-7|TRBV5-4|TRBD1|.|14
TGTGCCAGCAGCTTGGACAGGGGGAGCTACGAGCAGTACTTC
CASSLDRGSYEQYF
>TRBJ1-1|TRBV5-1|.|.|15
TGCGCCAGCAGCTTGACCTCGGGGGTCAACACTGAAGCTTTCTTT
CASSLTSGVNTEAFF
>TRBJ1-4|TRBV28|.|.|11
TGTGCCAGCAGTGGGGATGAAAAACTGTTTTTT
CASSGDEKLFF
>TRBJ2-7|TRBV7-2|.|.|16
TGTGCCAGCAGCACCCAAGGCAGGGGACCCTCCTACGAGCAGTACTTC
CASSTQGRGPSYEQYF
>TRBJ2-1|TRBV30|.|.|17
TGTGCCTGGAGTGGTAACTTCCCACAGCGCTCCTACAATGAGCAGTTCTTC
CAWSGNFPQRSYNEQFF
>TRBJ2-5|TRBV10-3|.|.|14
TGTGCCATAGCGAACAGGGTGGCCCAAGAGACCCAGTACTTC
CAIANRVAQETQYF
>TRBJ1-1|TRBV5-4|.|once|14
TGTGCCAGCAGCTTGGACAGGGTGAGAACTGAAGCTTTCTTT
CASSLDRVRTEAFF
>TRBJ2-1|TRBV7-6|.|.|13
TGTGCCAGCAGCTTGGGGCTCGGCAATGAGCAGTTCTTC
CASSLGLGNEQFF
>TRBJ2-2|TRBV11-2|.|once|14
TGTGCCAGCAGCTTCTCCCCAAACACCGGGGAGCTGTTTTTT
CASSFSPNTGELFF
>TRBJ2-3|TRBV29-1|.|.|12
TGCAGCGTTCCAGGGACCACAGATACGCAGTATTTT
CSVPGTTDTQYF
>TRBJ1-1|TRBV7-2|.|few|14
TGTGCCAGCAGCTTTTCGGGGAAGAACACTGAAGCTTTCTTT
CASSFSGKNTEAFF
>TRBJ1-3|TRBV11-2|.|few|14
TGTGCCAGCAGCGCCCTGGGGCCAGGAAACACCATATATTTT
CASSALGPGNTIYF
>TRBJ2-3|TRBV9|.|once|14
TGTGCCAGCAGCGTAGCCGGTTCCACAGATACGCAGTATTTT
CASSVAGSTDTQYF
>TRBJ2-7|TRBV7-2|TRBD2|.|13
TGTGCCAGCAGAACTAGCGGGGGCTACGAGCAGTACTTC
CASRTSGGYEQYF
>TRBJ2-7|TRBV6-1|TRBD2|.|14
TGTGCCATACGGACTAGCGGGGGCTCCTACGAGCAGTACTTC
CAIRTSGGSYEQYF
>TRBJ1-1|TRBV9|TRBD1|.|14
TGTGCCAGCAGCCCAGACGACAGGGGGTTTAGGGCTTTCTTT
CASSPDDRGFRAFF
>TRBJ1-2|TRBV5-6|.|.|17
TGTGCCAGCAGCTTGCGGCAGGGACTGTCTATCCTCTATGGCTACACCTTC
CASSLRQGLSILYGYTF
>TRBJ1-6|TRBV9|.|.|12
TGTGCCAGCAGCTCCCCCAACTCACCCCTCCACTTT
CASSSPNSPLHF
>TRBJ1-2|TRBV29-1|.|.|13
TGCAGCGCCCTCCTCGGGCCCCGCGGTGGCTACACCTTC
CSALLGPRGGYTF
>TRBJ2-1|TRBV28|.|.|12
TGTGCCAGCAGTTCAGGGGACGGGAAGCAGTTCTTC
CASSSGDGKQFF
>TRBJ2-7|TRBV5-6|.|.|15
TGTGCCAGCAGCTTAATAGGAAGACAAGCCTACGAGCAGTACTTC
CASSLIGRQAYEQYF
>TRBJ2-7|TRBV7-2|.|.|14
TGTGCCAGCAGCTGGGCCGAAGGCCCCTACGAGCAGTACTTC
CASSWAEGPYEQYF
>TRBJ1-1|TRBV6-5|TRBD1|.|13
TGTGCCAGCAGTTACCCCCCCAGGGGGCCGGCTTTCTTT
CASSYPPRGPAFF
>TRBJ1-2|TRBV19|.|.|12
TGTGCCAGTACTCACAGGAGGCATGGCTACACCTTC
CASTHRRHGYTF
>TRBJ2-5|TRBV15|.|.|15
TGTGCCACCAGCAGAGATTTGCGGGGCGGGGAGACCCAGTACTTC
CATSRDLRGGETQYF
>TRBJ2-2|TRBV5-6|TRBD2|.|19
TGTGCCAGCAGCTTGCGGCATAGCGGGGGGATATCGAACACCGGGGAGCTGTTTTTT
CASSLRHSGGISNTGELFF
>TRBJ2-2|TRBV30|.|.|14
TGTGCCTGGAGTAGGGGGGTAAACACCGGGGAGCTGTTTTTT
CAWSRGVNTGELFF
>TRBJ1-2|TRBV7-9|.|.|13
TGTGCCAGCAGCTTAAATAAAGTGGATGGCTACACCTTC
CASSLNKVDGYTF
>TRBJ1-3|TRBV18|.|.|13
TGTGCCAGCTCACCAGGGGACGAAAACACCATATATTTT
CASSPGDENTIYF